This T cell receptor (beta chain) came from a study of cytomegalovirus exposure and HLA in healthy donors. The PCR ran on 60 Vbeta and 13 Jbeta primers. Libraries were prepared by immunoSEQ multiplex PCR; TCRdb keeps only in-frame clonotypes and omits some of them. The sample lists around 100,000 clones, more than 70% occurring once. The CDR3 has 15 residues. Germline trimming cut 2 bases from V and 6 bases from J; bases unmatched to any gene: 4. Per the germline V gene, CDR1 is SGHNT and CDR2 is YYREEE (reference sequence). Study-level findings and limits: Judged likely to be a sequencing artifact was a cluster of highly shared sequence variants. Clonal expansion, a later analysis showed, was greater in HLA-associated TCR beta chains than in equally common others. Within an earlier analysis, most TCR beta V segments proved productive either about 90% or about 30% of the time.

Points on this clone: Antigen specificity is unknown.

The V and J genes are TRBV5-4 and TRBJ1-4; TRBD1 agrees at 10 bases. The receptor was derived from a man aged 25 to 40 in good health and CMV-seronegative. Sequencing was carried out using PBMCs. CDR3 amino acids: CASSFLGTGDEKLFF. The CDR3 DNA follows: TGTGCCAGCAGCTTCCTTGGGACAGGGGATGAAAAACTGTTTTTT.